Listed below are T cell receptor beta chains from one sample, sequenced in a study of blood T cell repertoires in COVID-19. The assay was immunoSEQ multiplex PCR, and TCRdb's table has in-frame clones only and misses some. The repertoire holds 110,000 or so clones, with under 80% as singletons. Sequenced: peripheral blood. The source of these receptors is a man aged 45-65 years with acute or convalescent COVID-19. Each CDR3 is given with its conserved first and last residue.

TRBV9 | CASSPSTSGAGEQFF
TRBV7-9 | CASSSSMGQPNQPQHF
TRBV28 | CASMWTLYQPQHF
TRBV6-2/TRBV6-3 | CASSYNRGAHEQYF
TRBV19 | CASSIRREGNGELFF
TRBV3-1/TRBV3-2 | CASSQESRATNEKLFF
TRBV10-1 | CASSESSRGPSYGYTF
TRBV29-1 | CSVGGQGQHGQYF
TRBV5-1 | CASSLGDRISGNTIYF
TRBV7-8 | CASSWDRGQETQYF
TRBV5-4 | CASSSQGSGNTIYF
TRBV5-1 | CASSLGTGGEQYF
TRBV6-1 | CASSEVIRDTGELFF
TRBV12-5 | CASGSGTSSTDTQYF
TRBV5-1 | CASCPWTGQNTIYF
TRBV24-1 | CATSDWLAGADTQYF
TRBV5-1 | CASSLAVSTDTQYF
TRBV11-2 | CASSSGLAGPNEQFF
TRBV5-1 | CASSMASDSQNTIYF
TRBV29-1 | CSVEGVAGAPYEQYF
TRBV30 | CAWSVQLGEKLFF
TRBV6-5 | CASSYGTYGYTF
TRBV2 | CASSAWGQNSPLHF
TRBV7-3 | CASSPAAGFYEQFF
TRBV19 | CASGGVGTSGPKGQFF